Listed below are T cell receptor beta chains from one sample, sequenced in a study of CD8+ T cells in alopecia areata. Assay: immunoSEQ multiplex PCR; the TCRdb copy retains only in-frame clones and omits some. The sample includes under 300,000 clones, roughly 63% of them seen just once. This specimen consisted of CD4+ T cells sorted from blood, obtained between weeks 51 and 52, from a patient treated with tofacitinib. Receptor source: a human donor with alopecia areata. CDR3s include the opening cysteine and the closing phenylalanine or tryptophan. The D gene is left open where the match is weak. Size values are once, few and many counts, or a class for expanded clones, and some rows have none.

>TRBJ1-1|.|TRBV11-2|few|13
CASSLVSVTEAFF
TGTGCCAGCAGCTTAGTGAGCGTGACTGAAGCTTTCTTT
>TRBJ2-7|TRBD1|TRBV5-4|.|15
CASSSWWTGDYEQYF
TGTGCCAGCAGCTCCTGGTGGACAGGCGACTACGAGCAGTACTTC
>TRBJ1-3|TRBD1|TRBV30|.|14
CAWSRDSSGNTIYF
TGTGCCTGGAGTAGGGACAGCTCTGGAAACACCATATATTTT
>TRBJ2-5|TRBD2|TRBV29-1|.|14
CSVAPSGGSDTQYF
TGCAGCGTTGCTCCTAGCGGGGGCTCAGACACCCAGTACTTC
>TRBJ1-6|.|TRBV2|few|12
CASSAPTAPLHF
TGTGCCAGCAGCGCCCCAACAGCACCCCTCCACTTT
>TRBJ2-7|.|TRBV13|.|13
CASSLQGAYEQYF
TGTGCCAGCAGCCTACAGGGTGCCTACGAGCAGTACTTC
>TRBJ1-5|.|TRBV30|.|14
CAWSAGYSNQPQHF
TGTGCCTGGAGTGCCGGGTATAGCAATCAGCCCCAGCATTTT
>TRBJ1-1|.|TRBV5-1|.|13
CASSPDSNTEAFF
TGCGCCAGCAGCCCGGACAGTAACACTGAAGCTTTCTTT
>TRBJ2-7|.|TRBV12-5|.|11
CASGLDYEQYF
TGTGCTAGTGGTTTGGACTACGAGCAGTACTTC
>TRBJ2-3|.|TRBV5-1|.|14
CASSFRDPTDTQYF
TGCGCCAGCAGCTTCAGGGACCCGACAGATACGCAGTATTTT
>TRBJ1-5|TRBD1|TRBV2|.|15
CASSWGQGLGQPQHF
TGTGCCAGCAGTTGGGGACAGGGGCTCGGGCAGCCCCAGCATTTT
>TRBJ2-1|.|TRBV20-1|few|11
CSARGGYEQFF
TGCAGTGCTAGAGGAGGCTATGAGCAGTTCTTC
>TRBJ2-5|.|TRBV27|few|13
CASSLIGTHTQYF
TGTGCCAGCAGTTTAATTGGCACCCATACCCAGTACTTC
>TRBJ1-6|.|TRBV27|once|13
CASSFDRNSPLHF
TGTGCCAGCAGTTTCGACAGAAATTCACCCCTCCACTTT
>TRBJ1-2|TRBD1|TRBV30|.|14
CAWSVDDRDLGYTF
TGTGCCTGGAGTGTCGACGACAGGGACCTAGGCTACACCTTC
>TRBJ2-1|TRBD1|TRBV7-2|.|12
CASSFTGGEQFF
TGTGCCAGCAGCTTTACAGGGGGTGAGCAGTTCTTC
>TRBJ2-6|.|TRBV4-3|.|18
CASSQDLPTGPGANVLTF
TGCGCCAGCAGCCAAGATCTTCCTACAGGTCCTGGGGCCAACGTCCTGACTTTC
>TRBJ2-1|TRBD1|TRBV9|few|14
CASSLGQGWDEQFF
TGTGCCAGCAGCTTAGGACAGGGGTGGGATGAGCAGTTCTTC
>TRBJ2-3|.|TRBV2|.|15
CASNLGQGGLDTQYF
TGTGCCAGCAATCTGGGACAAGGCGGATTAGATACGCAGTATTTT
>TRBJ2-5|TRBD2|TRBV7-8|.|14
CASSLGRGQETQYF
TGTGCCAGCAGCTTAGGGCGGGGGCAAGAGACCCAGTACTTC
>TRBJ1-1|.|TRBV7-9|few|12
CASSIPRAEAFF
TGTGCCAGCAGCATCCCCAGGGCTGAAGCTTTCTTT
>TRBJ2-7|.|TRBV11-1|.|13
CASSPKGPYEQYF
TGTGCCAGCAGCCCCAAGGGTCCCTACGAGCAGTACTTC
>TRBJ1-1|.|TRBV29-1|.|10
CSGQNTEAFF
TGCAGCGGACAAAACACTGAAGCTTTCTTT
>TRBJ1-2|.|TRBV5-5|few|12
CASSVDSYGYTF
TGTGCCAGCAGCGTGGACAGCTATGGCTACACCTTC
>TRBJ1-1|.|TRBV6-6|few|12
CASSYSGAGAFF
TGTGCCAGCAGTTACTCGGGAGCCGGGGCTTTCTTT
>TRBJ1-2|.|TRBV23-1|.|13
CASSQSWGNGYTF
TGCGCCAGCAGTCAATCGTGGGGGAATGGCTACACCTTC
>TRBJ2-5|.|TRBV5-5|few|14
CASSLALTEETQYF
TGTGCCAGCAGCTTGGCTCTGACAGAAGAGACCCAGTACTTC
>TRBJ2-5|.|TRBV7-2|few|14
CASSLRRGGETQYF
TGTGCCAGCAGCCTCCGAAGGGGCGGGGAGACCCAGTACTTC